This entry is about one T cell receptor (beta chain). This may arise from a read error, as a much more abundant clone is one base away. This sample is part of a study of molecular identifiers for immune sequencing clone quantification. Whole-study context: Split five ways in replicates, RNA from around 20,000 or 99,000 naive CD8 cells had four portions sequenced.

The ends were cut back, 0 bases at V and 13 bases at J, with 24 bases in the middle. The CDR3 length is 17 residues. Germline V gives CDR1 MDHEN, CDR2 SYDVKM. Library preparation followed earlier protocols using designated TCR primers. TCRdb re-called the PCR reads with MiXCR, one entry per CDR3 protein. This sample carries more than 450,000 distinct CDR3 sequences, about 20% of them seen once, and the ten largest clones take about 0.78%. The chain links TRBV28 to TRBJ1-4, with D uncertain. The sample comprised naive CD8+ T cells from blood, with Jurkat cell RNA spiked in. Subset: FACS-sorted CD8+CD4-CCR7+CD45RA+ naive T cells. This sequence originates from a human donor in good health. Some libraries in this study had Jurkat cell RNA spiked in. CDR3 in amino acids: CASSLWGSSSLTRRLFF. The CDR3 region has the DNA TGTGCCAGCAGTTTATGGGGAAGCAGCTCACTCACGCGAAGACTGTTTTTT.